The rows below give T cell receptor beta chains drawn from one sample of a study of CD8 T cells in ankylosing spondylitis. A single record per CDR3 protein comes from TCRdb applying MiXCR to the 5' RACE reads. The repertoire has some 400,000 distinct CDR3 sequences, around 20% of them found once; the top ten carry 15% to 20%. The sequenced sample was blood, either unsorted or a sorted T cell fraction (not recorded which). These receptors originate from a male donor with ankylosing spondylitis. CDR3s include the opening cysteine and the closing phenylalanine or tryptophan. The D gene is left open where the match is weak. The size field is filled for only some rows; it gives once, few, many or a size class.

V gene: TRBV6-1
clone size: few
J gene: TRBJ2-3
D gene: NA
CDR3 DNA: TGTGCCAGCAGTACAGGGATCACGGGTACAGATACGCAGTATTTT
CDR3 protein: CASSTGITGTDTQYF

V gene: TRBV7-6
clone size: NA
J gene: TRBJ2-7
D gene: NA
CDR3 DNA: TGTGCCAGCAGCCCTAGAGGATCCGAGCAGTACTTC
CDR3 protein: CASSPRGSEQYF

V gene: TRBV28
clone size: few
J gene: TRBJ2-1
D gene: NA
CDR3 DNA: TGTGCCAGCAGGCCACAGAGGAGCTCCTACAATGAGCAGTTCTTC
CDR3 protein: CASRPQRSSYNEQFF

V gene: TRBV29-1
clone size: few
J gene: TRBJ2-1
D gene: NA
CDR3 DNA: TGCAGCGTAGGGACTCCACCCCGTGGGCAGTTCTTC
CDR3 protein: CSVGTPPRGQFF

V gene: TRBV7-2
clone size: NA
J gene: TRBJ1-6
D gene: TRBD1
CDR3 DNA: TGTGCCAGCAGCGCAACAGGGCAGGGGGGGATTTCACCCCTCCACTTT
CDR3 protein: CASSATGQGGISPLHF

V gene: TRBV5-1
clone size: NA
J gene: TRBJ2-6
D gene: TRBD1
CDR3 DNA: TGCGCCAGCAGCTTGGACAGGGGTGTTTCTGGGGCCAACGTCCTGACTTTC
CDR3 protein: CASSLDRGVSGANVLTF

V gene: TRBV4-2
clone size: few
J gene: TRBJ2-6
D gene: NA
CDR3 DNA: TGTGCCAGCAGCCAAGACTCAGGGAACGGGGCCAACGTCCTGACTTTC
CDR3 protein: CASSQDSGNGANVLTF

V gene: TRBV7-9
clone size: NA
J gene: TRBJ1-1
D gene: NA
CDR3 DNA: TGTGCCAGCAGCTGGACGGCTGCGAGTGAAGCTTTCTTT
CDR3 protein: CASSWTAASEAFF

V gene: TRBV11-3
clone size: NA
J gene: TRBJ2-5
D gene: NA
CDR3 DNA: TGTGCCAGCAGCTCCCGCAGGGAGACCCAGTACTTC
CDR3 protein: CASSSRRETQYF

V gene: TRBV6-2/TRBV6-3
clone size: few
J gene: TRBJ2-3
D gene: TRBD2
CDR3 DNA: TGTGCCACAACGATTACGGGAGGCCCAGATACGCAGTATTTT
CDR3 protein: CATTITGGPDTQYF

V gene: TRBV12-3/TRBV12-4
clone size: many
J gene: TRBJ2-1
D gene: NA
CDR3 DNA: TGTGCCAGCAGTTTTCTGGGGGGGCTAGATGAGCAGTTCTTC
CDR3 protein: CASSFLGGLDEQFF

V gene: TRBV11-2
clone size: NA
J gene: TRBJ2-1
D gene: NA
CDR3 DNA: TGTGCCAGCAGCTTTCCTACCATCTCCTACAATGAGCAGTTCTTC
CDR3 protein: CASSFPTISYNEQFF

V gene: TRBV6-1
clone size: few
J gene: TRBJ2-1
D gene: TRBD2
CDR3 DNA: TGTGCCACAGAGGGACTAGCGTTTGGCAATGAGCAGTTCTTC
CDR3 protein: CATEGLAFGNEQFF

V gene: TRBV6-1
clone size: few
J gene: TRBJ2-1
D gene: TRBD2
CDR3 DNA: TGTGCCAGCAGCGCTCTCAGCGGGAGGGCCTCCAATGAGCAGTTCTTC
CDR3 protein: CASSALSGRASNEQFF

V gene: TRBV5-1
clone size: NA
J gene: TRBJ1-6
D gene: NA
CDR3 DNA: TGCGCCAGCAGCTTGGAGGCCAGAAATTCACCCCTCCACTTT
CDR3 protein: CASSLEARNSPLHF

V gene: TRBV20-1
clone size: few
J gene: TRBJ2-7
D gene: NA
CDR3 DNA: TGCAGTGCTAGTGGCGAGGGGCTCCACGAGCAGTACTTC
CDR3 protein: CSASGEGLHEQYF

V gene: TRBV11-2
clone size: NA
J gene: TRBJ2-1
D gene: NA
CDR3 DNA: TGTGCCAGCAGCCTCAGCGGGCTCTACAATGAGCAGTTCTTC
CDR3 protein: CASSLSGLYNEQFF

V gene: TRBV27
clone size: NA
J gene: TRBJ1-5
D gene: NA
CDR3 DNA: TGTGCCAGCAGCCGAATGGCCCGGGCTAATCAGCCCCAGCATTTT
CDR3 protein: CASSRMARANQPQHF

V gene: TRBV7-2
clone size: NA
J gene: TRBJ2-7
D gene: TRBD1
CDR3 DNA: TGTGCCAGCAGCTTACCGGGACAGATGACCTACGAGCAGTACTTC
CDR3 protein: CASSLPGQMTYEQYF